This entry concerns a single T cell receptor (beta chain). This receptor's antigen is unknown. No base quality information exists; no much larger clone differs at one position. TCRbeta CDR3 regions were amplified from genomic DNA using the immunoSEQ Assay, a bias-controlled multiplex PCR. The paper's data handling went like this. Within the assay, amplification of reference gene primers was used to estimate how many nucleated cells each sample contained. To quantify the absolute abundance of each unique TCRbeta CDR3 rearrangement, sequence reads were collapsed and filtered. For each sample, productive Simpson clonality was calculated as the square root of Simpson's diversity index over productive rearrangements. Sourced from immuneACCESS, this table was stored by TCRdb with only in-frame sequences that have V and J called. A share of the clones is absent; for the studies checked, an unresolved V gene accounts for under half, and the remainder has no known explanation. V, J and clone size derive from that table, while D and trimming were established from the DNA sequence. Here the sample has some 59,000 clones; 85% to 95% occur a single time. The ten biggest clones cover around 3.9% of the sample.

Collaborating institutions collected whole blood in K2EDTA tubes following their own protocols. For TCRbeta analysis, collaborator samples were shipped as frozen whole blood, as isolated PBMCs, or as DNA extracted from either sample type. These data belong to a study of blood T cell repertoires in COVID-19 (dated by TCRdb to between 2020 and 2021). For the wider study: Samples covering the acute and convalescent phases of COVID-19 were provided by collaborators in the United States, Italy and Spain. Samples were obtained from the ongoing ImmuneRACE study (first 160 participants) and from 1,000 to 1,500 subjects provided by 6 global collaborators. Deeply sampled blood TCRbeta repertoires from subjects exposed to, actively infected with, or recovered from COVID-19 were included in the dataset. Where available, HLA class I and class II types were taken from metadata supplied by the sample provider and were not determined by assay-based typing. A freely available public database, intended as a resource for researchers studying the immune response to SARS-CoV-2, is where the repertoires were released. The material from the prospective study consisted of cDNA or gDNA derived from T cells, B-cell-depleted T cells, or PBMCs. The sample metadata nearly always contained a de-identified subject ID, COVID-19 status, age in years and sex. Broad study findings and their caveats: How much clinical and demographic metadata was included differed by source and by participant, and the metadata was provided uncurated.

Measured from the cysteine to the phenylalanine, the CDR3 is 14 residues long. The kept DNA is CDR3 alone, 42 bases in frame from the first base. CDR1 KGHDR and CDR2 SFDVKD were looked up in the germline V gene. For this chain, trimming is 9 bases at the V end and 4 bases at the J end, and the number of junction bases without a gene match is 8. The receptor comes from a man between 45 and 60 years old with acute or convalescent COVID-19. The specimen was peripheral blood. The chain joins TRBV24-1 to TRBJ2-1; TRBD2 agrees with 7 junctional bases. The DNA sequence is TGTGCCACCGCTAGCGGAGGGCTATACAATGAGCAGTTCTTC. This sequence encodes CATASGGLYNEQFF.